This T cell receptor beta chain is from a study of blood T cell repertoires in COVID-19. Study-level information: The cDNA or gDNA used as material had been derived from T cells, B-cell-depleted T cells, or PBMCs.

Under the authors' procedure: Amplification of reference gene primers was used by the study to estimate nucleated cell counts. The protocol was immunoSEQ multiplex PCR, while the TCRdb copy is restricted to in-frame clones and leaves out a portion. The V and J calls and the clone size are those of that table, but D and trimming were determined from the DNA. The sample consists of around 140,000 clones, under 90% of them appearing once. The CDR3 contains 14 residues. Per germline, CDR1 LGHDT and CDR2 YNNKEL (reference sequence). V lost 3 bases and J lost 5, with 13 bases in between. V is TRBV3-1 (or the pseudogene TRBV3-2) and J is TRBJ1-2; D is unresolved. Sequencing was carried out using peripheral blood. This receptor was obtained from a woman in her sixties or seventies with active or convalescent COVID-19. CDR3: CASSQRSVNYGYTF. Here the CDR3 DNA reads TGTGCCAGCAGCCAGAGGTCGGTTAATTATGGCTACACCTTC.